Listed here are 22 T cell receptor beta chains from one sample, sequenced in a study of patients and donors after allogeneic stem cell transplantation. Via MiXCR, TCRdb re-called the RT-PCR reads, giving one row per CDR3 protein. There are about a million distinct CDR3 sequences in the sample; roughly 18% occur only once, and roughly 6% lies in the top ten. The sample was blood, either unsorted or a sorted T cell fraction (not recorded which). The receptor set was obtained from a human donor who was either an allogeneic HSCT recipient or a stem cell or donor lymphocyte infusion donor (not recorded which). It is not recorded whose cells these are; they may come from a transplant donor.

The chain combines TRBV21-1 with TRBJ2-1; the table's D call of TRBD1 was not tested on the DNA. TRBV21-1 is a pseudogene segment. The CDR3 contains 16 residues. Here the CDR3 DNA reads TGTGCCAGCAGCCTACAGGGAAATTCAGCTACAAATGAGCAGTTCTTC. Translation gives CASSLQGNSATNEQFF.

This clonotype appeared many times. The chain combines TRBV12-3 or TRBV12-4 with TRBJ2-7, with D hard to call. This CDR3 is 12 amino acids long. V gave up 6 bases and J gave up 2 bases, with 8 bases separating them. The CDR3 loop reads CASSPNTYEQYF. The CDR3, as DNA: TGTGCCAGCAGCCCCAACACCTACGAGCAGTACTTC.

The chain carries TRBV29-1 and TRBJ2-5, with TRBD1 identical over 7 bases. V dropped 4 bases and J dropped 5; count of bases not matched to a gene: 4. CDR1 is SQVTM and CDR2 is ANQGSEA in the germline V gene. The CDR3 spans 12 residues. The CDR3 bases are TGCAGCGTTGGCAGGGGGACGGAGACCCAGTACTTC. This encodes CSVGRGTETQYF.

V gene TRBV24-1 combines with J gene TRBJ2-5; 9 positions agree with TRBD1. Germline-derived CDR1 and CDR2 are KGHDR and SFDVKD. V lost 4 bases to trimming and J lost 5 bases; unmatched junction nucleotides: 4. The CDR3 runs to 14 residues. The CDR3 protein is CATSDPGQGETQYF. CDR3 in DNA: TGTGCCACCAGTGACCCGGGACAGGGTGAGACCCAGTACTTC.

This clonotype was counted a single time. V usage is TRBV5-6 and J usage is TRBJ2-1; no definite D call. V was cut by 2 bases and J by 0 bases, with 9 bases left in between. The CDR3 is made up of 15 amino acids. CDR1 is SGHDT, CDR2 YYEEEE, per germline. The CDR3 region has the DNA TGTGCCAGCAGCTTCGCTTCTAGCTCCTACAATGAGCAGTTCTTC. This encodes CASSFASSSYNEQFF.

The V gene is TRBV9, the J gene TRBJ2-1, with D maybe TRBD2 (6 bases). Germline loops: CDR1 SGDLS, CDR2 YYNGEE. The CDR3 has 14 amino acids. The V end was cut by 4 bases, the J end by 6 bases, with 14 bases between. Here the CDR3 DNA reads TGTGCCAGCAGCCCCCCATCGGGGGTCAATGAGCAGTTCTTC. It specifies CASSPPSGVNEQFF.

This clonotype was seen many times. For the CDR3, the DNA is TGTGCCAGCAGTCCCTTAGACAGGGTCGCGCAGCCCCAGCATTTT. Residues: CASSPLDRVAQPQHF. This chain uses TRBV12-3 or TRBV12-4 with TRBJ1-5, with 7 bases that match TRBD1. V was pared by 5 bases and J by 7 bases, with 11 bases of the junction left unmatched. The CDR3 has 15 residues.

This clonotype came up many times. V is TRBV20-1 and J is TRBJ2-3, with D maybe TRBD2 (5 bases). Looked up from germline, CDR1 is DFQATT and CDR2 is SNEGSKA (reference sequence). The CDR3 totals 18 residues. V was pared by 5 bases and J by 0 bases, with 24 bases between. CDR3 nucleotides: TGCAGTGCTTCTGGCGCCGGCTCCGGGAAATGGAGCACAGATACGCAGTATTTT. It yields the protein CSASGAGSGKWSTDTQYF.

The CDR3 reads CASSWTRAGSYEQYF. The CDR3 DNA reads TGCGCCAGCAGCTGGACTAGGGCGGGGTCCTACGAGCAGTACTTC. The chain couples TRBV5-1 to TRBJ2-7, with TRBD2 matching 7 bases. The CDR3 totals 15 residues. CDR1 is SGHRS, CDR2 YFSETQ, per germline. The J segment lost 1 base and the V segment lost 3 bases, leaving 7 bases of the junction unmatched.

This clonotype was detected only a few times. The chain uses TRBV9 and TRBJ2-7; 11 nucleotides agree with TRBD2. The V and J ends lost 4 bases and 4 bases, in that order; junction bases with no gene match: 10. The V gene's germline CDR1 is SGDLS and CDR2 YYNGEE. The CDR3 has 16 residues. Here the CDR3 reads CASSPQTSGAFYEQYF. CDR3 in DNA: TGTGCCAGCAGCCCACAGACTAGCGGGGCCTTTTACGAGCAGTACTTC.

A few counts support this clonotype. DNA of the CDR3: TGTGCCAGCACTGTGGGGGATGAGCAGTTCTTC. Amino acids: CASTVGDEQFF. The chain is built from TRBV28 and TRBJ2-1; D is perhaps TRBD1 or TRBD2 (5 bases each). Deletions cut 7 bases from V and 8 bases from J, with 9 bases between. This CDR3 is 11 amino acids long. The V gene's germline CDR1 is MDHEN and CDR2 SYDVKM.

At least ten counts were recorded for this clonotype. A read error may account for a junction end that differs from germline. The chain joins TRBV5-1 to TRBJ1-2, with D tentatively TRBD1 (6 bases). Germline V CDR1 and CDR2: SGHRS, YFSETQ. The length of the CDR3 is 13 residues. This chain's CDR3 is CASSLEGGYGYTF. The CDR3 DNA sequence: TGTGCCAGCAGCTTAGAAGGGGGCTATGGCTACACCTTC.

The V call is TRBV7-9, the J call TRBJ2-6; D gene unclear. Germline values: CDR1 SEHNR, CDR2 FQNEAQ (reference sequence). This CDR3 has 14 residues. V shed 7 bases and J shed 0 bases, with 7 bases lying between them. The chain's CDR3 is CASTEISGANVLTF. In DNA, the CDR3 is TGTGCCAGCACCGAGATCTCTGGGGCCAACGTCCTGACTTTC.

In its sample, this clonotype was seen many times. Written as DNA, the CDR3 is TGTGCCAGCAGTTTAAGGCCGGGGGACGACTATGGCTACACCTTC. It is translated as CASSLRPGDDYGYTF. The chain couples TRBV12-3 or TRBV12-4 to TRBJ1-2; D may be TRBD1 (5 bases). The length of the CDR3 is 15 residues. V lost 2 bases to trimming and J lost 3 bases, with 13 bases between them.

The chain uses TRBV7-2 and TRBJ2-7; no clear D. V lost 4 bases and J 2 bases, leaving 6 bases between the germline ends. The CDR3 totals 12 residues. Germline CDR1 SGHTA, CDR2 FQGNSA. For the CDR3, the DNA is TGTGCCAGCAGCTACCCCACCTACGAGCAGTACTTC. This gives the protein CASSYPTYEQYF.

This clonotype was recorded a few times. J is TRBJ2-2 and V is TRBV20-1, with D perhaps matching TRBD1 (5 bases). The V gene lost 5 bases and the J gene lost 2 bases, with 12 bases spanning the gap. The CDR3 consists of 14 residues. Germline V gene data show CDR1 as DFQATT and CDR2 as SNEGSKA (reference sequence). The chain's CDR3 is CSAFRALNTGELFF. In nucleotides, the CDR3 is TGCAGTGCTTTCAGGGCCTTAAACACCGGGGAGCTGTTTTTT.

This clonotype was recorded a few times. The rearrangement links TRBV6-6 to TRBJ1-1, with D uncertain. In germline, CDR1 is MNHNY, CDR2 SVGAGI (reference sequence). This CDR3 spans 13 amino acids. V was pared by 2 bases and J by 3 bases, with 7 bases between. Written as DNA, the CDR3 is TGTGCCAGCAGTTACAGTCCGGACACTGAAGCTTTCTTT. Its protein product is CASSYSPDTEAFF.

The V and J genes are TRBV9 and TRBJ2-4; D remains unclear. The CDR3 is 14 amino acids. V dropped 0 bases and J dropped 8 bases, with 12 bases sitting between them. Germline V gene sequence: CDR1 SGDLS, CDR2 YYNGEE. CDR3 residues: CASSVGPRVDIQYF. CDR3 nucleotides: TGTGCCAGCAGCGTAGGGCCTAGAGTGGACATTCAGTACTTC.

This clonotype occurred many times. CDR3 residues: CASSVGRNYEQYF. The CDR3 nucleotides are TGTGCCAGCAGCGTAGGACGGAACTACGAGCAGTACTTC. The rearrangement joins TRBV28 to TRBJ2-7; D gene ambiguous. With 6 bases removed from V and 3 bases from J, the gap between germline ends came to 12 bases. Germline CDR1 MDHEN, CDR2 SYDVKM. The CDR3 spans 13 residues. The full variable domain, its missing parts supplied by reference TRBV28 and TRBJ2-7, is DVKVTQSSRYLVKRTGEKVFLECVQDMDHENMFWYRQDPGLGLRLIYFSYDVKMKEKGDIPEGYSVSREKKERFSLILESASTNQTSMYLCASSVGRNYEQYFGPGTRLTVT.

The V gene is TRBV7-3, the J gene TRBJ2-2; the D call may be TRBD1 or TRBD2 (6 bases each). This CDR3 region has 14 residues. The ends were cut back, 5 bases at V and 7 bases at J, with 14 bases in the middle. CDR1 is SGHTA, CDR2 FQGTGA, per germline. CDR3 protein: CASSLSGAIGELFF. In nucleotides, the CDR3 is TGTGCCAGCAGCCTCTCGGGGGCGATCGGGGAGCTGTTTTTT.

This clonotype was recorded many times. The chain combines TRBV12-3 or TRBV12-4 with TRBJ1-3; D gene unclear. CDR3 length: 14 amino acids. With 3 bases removed from V and 0 bases from J, the gap between germline ends came to 6 bases. The CDR3 sequence is CASSFGASGNTIYF. CDR3 coding DNA: TGTGCCAGCAGTTTTGGTGCCTCTGGAAACACCATATATTTT.

This clonotype was picked up a small number of times. Germline is not matched at one junction end, which may reflect a read error. The chain joins TRBV6-6 to TRBJ2-1; 11 bases fit TRBD2. This CDR3 has 13 amino acids. Germline loops: CDR1 MNHNY, CDR2 SVGAGI (reference sequence). The DNA of the CDR3 is TGTGCCAGCAGTAACCTTGGACTAGCGGGTCGGCTCTTC. Translated, it gives CASSNLGLAGRLF.